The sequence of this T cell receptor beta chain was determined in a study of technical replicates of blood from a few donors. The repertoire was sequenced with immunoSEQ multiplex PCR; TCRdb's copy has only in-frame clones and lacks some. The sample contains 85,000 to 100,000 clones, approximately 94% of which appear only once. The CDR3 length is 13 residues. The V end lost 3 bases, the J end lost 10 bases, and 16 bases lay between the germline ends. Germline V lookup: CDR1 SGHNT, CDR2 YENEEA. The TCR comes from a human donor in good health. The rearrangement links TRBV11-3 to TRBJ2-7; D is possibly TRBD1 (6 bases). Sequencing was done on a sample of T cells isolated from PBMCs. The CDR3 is CASSLPGVGGQYF. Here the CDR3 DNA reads TGTGCCAGCAGCTTGCCAGGGGTTGGTGGACAGTACTTC.